This T cell receptor beta chain was sequenced during a study of cytomegalovirus exposure and HLA in healthy donors. PCR was performed using 60 Vbeta and 13 Jbeta primers. Here immunoSEQ multiplex PCR was the method, and the copy in TCRdb shows in-frame clones only, minus some. The table includes 110,000 or so clones, around 70% detected once. General study findings and limits: In presence/absence analyses, roughly uniform sequencing depth across donors was assumed. Researchers reported in a later analysis that a missense DCLRE1C variant was tied to TCR beta V- and J-gene trimming.

Comments on this clone: Antigen: not known.

The CDR3 loop spans 14 amino acids. Germline V lookup: CDR1 SGHDT, CDR2 YYEEEE. V was shortened by 0 bases and J by 0 bases, with 7 bases between the two germline ends. V usage is TRBV5-6 and J usage is TRBJ2-7; TRBD2 is a possible D gene (5 bases). Sequencing input: PBMCs. The origin of this receptor is a woman aged 40 to 49 in good health and CMV-seropositive. DNA of the CDR3: TGTGCCAGCAGCTTGGGGAGGAGCTCCTACGAGCAGTACTTC. Translating gives CASSLGRSSYEQYF.